Listed below are T cell receptor beta chains from one sample, sequenced in a study of glioma-infiltrating T cells after dendritic cell vaccination. The method was immunoSEQ multiplex PCR; TCRdb's version includes in-frame clones alone and lacks a portion of them. The sample has about 92,000 clones, about nine tenths seen once. Here the sequenced sample was blood, taken before dendritic cell vaccination. The source is a human donor with glioblastoma. Each CDR3 is given with its conserved first and last residue. D genes are given only for firm matches. Size tells how often a clone was seen (once, few, many) or the class of an expanded clone, and some rows leave it out.

DNA: TGTGCCAGCAGCTTAACTGCAGGTTACTATGGCTACACCTTC; CDR3: CASSLTAGYYGYTF; J: TRBJ1-2; size: NA; D: NA; V: TRBV7-3
DNA: TGTGCCAGCAGGGATATCAGGGATCCTAACTATGGCTACACCTTC; CDR3: CASRDIRDPNYGYTF; J: TRBJ1-2; size: NA; D: NA; V: TRBV4-2
DNA: TGTGCCAGCAGTCCGGGACAGAACTTCTACGAGCAGTACTTC; CDR3: CASSPGQNFYEQYF; J: TRBJ2-7; size: NA; D: TRBD1; V: TRBV6-1
DNA: TGTGCCAGCAGTTTAGGGCTTTCAGGGGGATGGGGCTACACCTTC; CDR3: CASSLGLSGGWGYTF; J: TRBJ1-2; size: NA; D: TRBD1; V: TRBV28
DNA: TGTGCCAGCAGCTTCCCTAGCACAGATACGCAGTATTTT; CDR3: CASSFPSTDTQYF; J: TRBJ2-3; size: NA; D: NA; V: TRBV7-2
DNA: TGTGCCAGCAGTTCCCAGACAGGGAAGTACCAAGAGACCCAGTACTTC; CDR3: CASSSQTGKYQETQYF; J: TRBJ2-5; size: NA; D: TRBD1; V: TRBV28
DNA: TGTGCCAGTAGAAGTATAAGGGACAGCGGGTTGGGCACTGAAGCTTTCTTT; CDR3: CASRSIRDSGLGTEAFF; J: TRBJ1-1; size: once; D: TRBD1; V: TRBV19
DNA: TGTGCCTGGAGTGGGGGACTAGCGGGAGGGCCGGGCGAGACCCAGTACTTC; CDR3: CAWSGGLAGGPGETQYF; J: TRBJ2-5; size: NA; D: TRBD2; V: TRBV30
DNA: TGTGCCAGCAGCTTAGAACGGGGGGGCTTCTCCTACAATGAGCAGTTCTTC; CDR3: CASSLERGGFSYNEQFF; J: TRBJ2-1; size: NA; D: TRBD2; V: TRBV7-2
DNA: TGTGCCAGCAGACAGGGGGCGAATGAGCAGTTCTTC; CDR3: CASRQGANEQFF; J: TRBJ2-1; size: NA; D: TRBD1; V: TRBV7-2
DNA: TGTGCCAGCAGTTTAACGCCTATCGACAGGAGGAACACCGGGGAGCTGTTTTTT; CDR3: CASSLTPIDRRNTGELFF; J: TRBJ2-2; size: NA; D: NA; V: TRBV27
DNA: TGTGCCAGCAGTCGGCCCCGGACAGGGAACTATGGCTACACCTTC; CDR3: CASSRPRTGNYGYTF; J: TRBJ1-2; size: NA; D: TRBD1; V: TRBV6-1
DNA: TGTGCCAGTAGTATCACTAGCGGGAGAAGCAATGAGCAGTTCTTC; CDR3: CASSITSGRSNEQFF; J: TRBJ2-1; size: once; D: TRBD2; V: TRBV19
DNA: TGTGCCAGCAGCTTAAGAGGCATTACCGAAGCTTTCTTT; CDR3: CASSLRGITEAFF; J: TRBJ1-1; size: NA; D: NA; V: TRBV7-3
DNA: TGTGCCAGCAGTTCCAACAGGGGACCCCAGCATTTT; CDR3: CASSSNRGPQHF; J: TRBJ1-5; size: NA; D: TRBD1; V: TRBV6-5
DNA: TGTGCCAGCAGCGACAGGTTCACTGAAGCTTTCTTT; CDR3: CASSDRFTEAFF; J: TRBJ1-1; size: NA; D: NA; V: TRBV7-8
DNA: TGTGCCAGCAGCCGGCCCAGGTCCGGGGAGCTGTTTTTT; CDR3: CASSRPRSGELFF; J: TRBJ2-2; size: NA; D: NA; V: TRBV6-5
DNA: TGTGCCACTTCCCCCTCAGGGGGGCACGGAGTCTACACCTTC; CDR3: CATSPSGGHGVYTF; J: TRBJ1-2; size: NA; D: TRBD1; V: TRBV19
DNA: TGCGCCAGCAGCTTTTTTTTAACAGGGAACAATCAGCCCCAGCATTTT; CDR3: CASSFFLTGNNQPQHF; J: TRBJ1-5; size: NA; D: NA; V: TRBV4-1
DNA: TGCAGCGTTGAAAGGGGCGACGCGGATACGCAGTATTTT; CDR3: CSVERGDADTQYF; J: TRBJ2-3; size: NA; D: NA; V: TRBV29-1
DNA: TGTGCCAGCAGCGAAACGACAGGGGAGAACACTGAAGCTTTCTTT; CDR3: CASSETTGENTEAFF; J: TRBJ1-1; size: NA; D: TRBD1; V: TRBV13
DNA: TGTGCCAGCAGCGTAATGGGTGGGGCAGCCACAGATACGCAGTATTTT; CDR3: CASSVMGGAATDTQYF; J: TRBJ2-3; size: NA; D: NA; V: TRBV9
DNA: TGTGCCAGCAGCTTAGGACTAGCGCGGGACGAGCAGTACTTC; CDR3: CASSLGLARDEQYF; J: TRBJ2-7; size: NA; D: TRBD2; V: TRBV7-2
DNA: TGTGCCAGCAGCGACGAAGGGACAAGTAGGTTCTTGGAAGATACGCAGTATTTT; CDR3: CASSDEGTSRFLEDTQYF; J: TRBJ2-3; size: NA; D: NA; V: TRBV5-6
DNA: TGTGCCAGCAGCTTTAGCGGGACGTCCTACGAGCAGTACTTC; CDR3: CASSFSGTSYEQYF; J: TRBJ2-7; size: NA; D: TRBD2; V: TRBV28
DNA: TGTGCCAGCAGTTACATGTGGGGGGACACAGATACGCAGTATTTT; CDR3: CASSYMWGDTDTQYF; J: TRBJ2-3; size: NA; D: NA; V: TRBV6-5
DNA: TGTGCCAGCAGTCCCGAGGCGGGGGGGCGAGAGACCCAGTACTTC; CDR3: CASSPEAGGRETQYF; J: TRBJ2-5; size: NA; D: TRBD2; V: TRBV6-5
DNA: TGTGCCAGCAGCTTCCCTTTGGGGGGAACCTCCTACGAGCAGTACTTC; CDR3: CASSFPLGGTSYEQYF; J: TRBJ2-7; size: NA; D: NA; V: TRBV7-9
DNA: TGTGCCAGCAGCTTAAATGGCGGGGCCTACGAGCAGTACTTC; CDR3: CASSLNGGAYEQYF; J: TRBJ2-7; size: NA; D: NA; V: TRBV7-3
DNA: TGTGCCAGCAGCGCGGACAGTCGGGGGGCAATTGAGACCCAGTACTTC; CDR3: CASSADSRGAIETQYF; J: TRBJ2-5; size: NA; D: NA; V: TRBV5-4
DNA: TGTGCCAGTAGTATCTGGGACAGGCACAATGAGCAGTTCTTC; CDR3: CASSIWDRHNEQFF; J: TRBJ2-1; size: once; D: TRBD1; V: TRBV19
DNA: TGTGCCAGTAACCTGGGGAGGGAATCCTACGAGCAGTACTTC; CDR3: CASNLGRESYEQYF; J: TRBJ2-7; size: NA; D: TRBD2; V: TRBV19
DNA: TGTGCCAGCAGCTTTGGGGGACAGGGAAGCTTCTACGAGCAGTACTTC; CDR3: CASSFGGQGSFYEQYF; J: TRBJ2-7; size: NA; D: TRBD1; V: TRBV7-6
DNA: TGTGCCAGCAGTGACCCCACCAAGGGGGTGGCAGAGACCCAGTACTTC; CDR3: CASSDPTKGVAETQYF; J: TRBJ2-5; size: NA; D: NA; V: TRBV6-1
DNA: TGCAGCGTCCTAAAGGGACAGGGAGGCTACGAGCAGTACTTC; CDR3: CSVLKGQGGYEQYF; J: TRBJ2-7; size: NA; D: TRBD1; V: TRBV29-1
DNA: TGTGCCAGCAGTACTCTTCAGGGAGGGGATAGCTCCTATAATTCACCCCTCCACTTT; CDR3: CASSTLQGGDSSYNSPLHF; J: TRBJ1-6; size: NA; D: NA; V: TRBV27
DNA: TGTGCCAGTAGTCCGGGGGCCAACGTCCTGACTTTC; CDR3: CASSPGANVLTF; J: TRBJ2-6; size: once; D: NA; V: TRBV19
DNA: TGTGCCAGCAGCTTAGAAGGGCAAGCGGGAACCAAACTAGCCAAAAACATTCAGTACTTC; CDR3: CASSLEGQAGTKLAKNIQYF; J: TRBJ2-4; size: NA; D: TRBD2; V: TRBV7-6
DNA: TGTGCCAGCAGCTTGGCTCCGTCTCAAACACGACAGCAAAACTACGAGCAGTACTTC; CDR3: CASSLAPSQTRQQNYEQYF; J: TRBJ2-7; size: NA; D: NA; V: TRBV5-4